Listed below are T cell receptor beta chains from one sample, sequenced in a study of neurological immune-mediated disorders. TCRdb recomputed calls from the 5' RACE reads with MiXCR, one row per CDR3 protein. In the table there are tens of thousands of distinct CDR3 sequences, approximately 5% of which are singletons. The sample consisted of PBMCs. These receptors were obtained from a woman younger than 45 with multiple sclerosis. CDR3s include the opening cysteine and the closing phenylalanine or tryptophan. Each record gives: V gene, D gene, J gene, clone size, CDR3 DNA, CDR3 protein. The D gene is left open where the match is weak. Clone size is given as how often the clone was seen (once, few, many) or a class if it is expanded.

TRBV15	TRBD2	TRBJ2-7	many	TGTGCCACCAGCTACCTAGCGGGAGCTGCCGAGCAGTACTTC	CATSYLAGAAEQYF
TRBV5-6	NA	TRBJ1-1	many	TGTGCCAGCAGCTTGGATCGGGGAAAGTACACTGAAGCTTTCTTT	CASSLDRGKYTEAFF
TRBV10-1	NA	TRBJ1-1	many	TGCGCCAGCAGAACCTCGAGAAACAGGGACACTGAAGCTTTCTTT	CASRTSRNRDTEAFF
TRBV20-1	TRBD2	TRBJ2-2	many	TGCAGTGCTAGAGTAACTAGCGGAAACACCGGGGAGCTGTTTTTT	CSARVTSGNTGELFF
TRBV6-5	NA	TRBJ2-6	few	TGTGCCAGCTCTGGCGTTTTCCACTCTGGGGCCAACGTCCTGACTTTC	CASSGVFHSGANVLTF
TRBV12-3/TRBV12-4	TRBD2	TRBJ2-5	few	TGTGCCAGCAGTTTGGCTAGCGGGAGGGCCAGGGAGACCCAGTACTTC	CASSLASGRARETQYF
TRBV7-2	NA	TRBJ2-1	many	TGTGCCAGCAGCGCCTGGGACACCTACAATGAGCAGTTCTTC	CASSAWDTYNEQFF
TRBV5-6	TRBD2	TRBJ2-2	few	TGTGCCAGCAGCTCATTCACGGGACTAGCGGGAGAGGGAAACGGGGAGCTGTTTTTT	CASSSFTGLAGEGNGELFF
TRBV6-6	NA	TRBJ2-7	many	TGTGCCAGCAGCTTAACAGGGAGCGAGCAGTACTTC	CASSLTGSEQYF
TRBV3-1	NA	TRBJ2-3	few	TGTGCCAGCAGCCAAGAAGACTTAGATACGCAGTATTTT	CASSQEDLDTQYF
TRBV18	NA	TRBJ2-7	many	TGTGCCAGCTCACCAGGGAGTGGCGACGAGCAGTACTTC	CASSPGSGDEQYF
TRBV20-1	TRBD1	TRBJ2-5	many	TGCAGTGCTAGAGATCTTGGCCCAGGGACAGGGCCCGGGGAGACCCAGTACTTC	CSARDLGPGTGPGETQYF